What follows are 23 T cell receptor beta chains derived from one specimen sequenced in a study of T cell repertoires in cytomegalovirus infection. TCRdb fed the reads into MiXCR, producing one record per CDR3 protein. The sample includes approximately 200,000 distinct CDR3 sequences, roughly 27% of them seen just once. Sequences were obtained from PBMCs. The receptor source for this set is a human donor in good health (CMV status not recorded). Some clones in this sample may be carry-over from other donors' samples.

The chain uses TRBV11-1 and TRBJ2-1; D is undetermined. The germline V and J ends were trimmed by 4 bases and 0 bases, with 13 bases remaining between them. Germline lookup yields CDR1 SGHAT and CDR2 FQDESV (reference sequence). This CDR3 has 16 amino acids. The CDR3 spells CASSSTRVSSYNEQFF. In nucleotides, the CDR3 is TGTGCCAGCAGCTCAACAAGAGTGAGCTCCTACAATGAGCAGTTCTTC.

This clonotype showed up many times. The chain recombines TRBV7-2 with TRBJ2-3; weak D call: TRBD2 (6 bases). The V and J ends lost 5 bases and 4 bases respectively, with 10 bases between them. CDR1 and CDR2 (germline): SGHTA, FQGNSA. The CDR3 length is 13 residues. As DNA, the CDR3 is TGTGCCAGCAGCAAAACTAGCCCAGATACGCAGTATTTT. This translates into CASSKTSPDTQYF.

This clonotype was recorded a few times. J is TRBJ1-4 and V is TRBV7-8; 8 nucleotides agree with TRBD1. The CDR3 is made up of 17 amino acids. From germline, CDR1 is SGHVS and CDR2 FQNEAQ. The trim removed 0 bases at V and 8 bases at J, leaving 11 bases unmatched. This chain's CDR3 is CASSLAKVDRVKEKLFF. CDR3 bases: TGTGCCAGCAGCTTAGCGAAAGTGGACAGGGTTAAGGAAAAACTGTTTTTT.

This clonotype turned up a few times. CDR3 DNA sequence: TGTGCCAGCAGTTTTCATTTCAATGAGCAGTTCTTC. Translation: CASSFHFNEQFF. The chain employs TRBV28 and TRBJ2-1, with no clear D. Trimming removed 3 bases at V and 6 bases at J, with 6 bases between. The CDR3 totals 12 residues. The V gene's germline CDR1 is MDHEN and CDR2 SYDVKM.

This chain uses TRBV19 with TRBJ2-1, with D perhaps given as TRBD1 or TRBD2 (5 bases each). Germline V lookup: CDR1 LNHDA, CDR2 SQIVND (reference sequence). The CDR3 is made up of 13 amino acids. Trimming removed 7 bases at V and 4 bases at J, with 11 bases between. CDR3 protein: CASTGSGYNEQFF. The CDR3 bases are TGTGCCAGTACAGGGTCGGGATACAATGAGCAGTTCTTC.

A few counts support this clonotype. V gene TRBV2 combines with J gene TRBJ1-2, with D perhaps TRBD1 (5 bases). The CDR3 consists of 13 residues. Trimming shortened V by 6 bases and J by 3 bases, and 11 bases separated the two germline ends. Germline V gene lookup returns CDR1 SNHLY and CDR2 FYNNEI. The CDR3 region has the DNA TGTGCCAGCAGCGGGGACTTAGACTATGGCTACACCTTC. Translated, it gives CASSGDLDYGYTF. Supplemented by reference TRBV2 and TRBJ1-2, the full variable domain reads EPEVTQTPSHQVTQMGQEVILRCVPISNHLYFYWYRQILGQKVEFLVSFYNNEISEKSEIFDDQFSVERPDGSNFTLKIRSTKLEDSAMYFCASSGDLDYGYTFGSGTRLTVV.

This sequence joins TRBV7-3 and TRBJ1-2; TRBD1 matches at 8 bases. Germline V gives CDR1 SGHTA, CDR2 FQGTGA. The CDR3 extends over 15 amino acids. After removal of 3 bases from V and 2 bases from J, the junction contained 5 bases not matched to a gene. The CDR3 protein is CASSFSRTGNYGYTF. Here the CDR3 DNA reads TGTGCCAGCAGCTTCTCCAGGACAGGGAACTATGGCTACACCTTC. The variable domain in full, completed from reference TRBV7-3 and TRBJ1-2, reads GAGVSQTPSNKVTEKGKYVELRCDPISGHTALYWYRQSLGQGPEFLIYFQGTGAADDSGLPNDRFFAVRPEGSVSTLKIQRTERGDSAVYLCASSFSRTGNYGYTFGSGTRLTVV.

This clonotype was detected a few times. The chain couples TRBV14 to TRBJ1-2; unclear D gene. The V gene lost 1 base and the J gene lost 2 bases, with 5 bases spanning the gap. This CDR3 has 13 residues. Per the germline V gene, CDR1 is SGHDN and CDR2 is FVKESK. Written as DNA, the CDR3 is TGTGCCAGCAGCCAAGCGGGGAACTATGGCTACACCTTC. Its translation: CASSQAGNYGYTF. The variable domain in full, completed from reference TRBV14 and TRBJ1-2, reads EAGVTQFPSHSVIEKGQTVTLRCDPISGHDNLYWYRRVMGKEIKFLLHFVKESKQDESGMPNNRFLAERTGGTYSTLKVQPAELEDSGVYFCASSQAGNYGYTFGSGTRLTVV.

The chain joins TRBV9 to TRBJ2-5; D is possibly TRBD1 (5 bases). Trimming took 1 base from V and 4 from J, leaving 14 bases between them. The CDR3 spans 15 residues. Germline CDR1 is SGDLS and CDR2 is YYNGEE. The CDR3 is CASSVQQTARETQYF. CDR3 nucleotides: TGTGCCAGCAGCGTACAGCAGACAGCCAGAGAGACCCAGTACTTC.

This clonotype was observed a handful of times. The V and J genes are TRBV5-1 and TRBJ2-3; 7 nucleotides align to TRBD1. Germline lookup yields CDR1 SGHRS and CDR2 YFSETQ. V trimming: 4 bases; J trimming: 6 bases; junction bases outside the gene matches: 5. The CDR3 has 13 residues. In DNA, the CDR3 is TGCGCCAGCAGCGCTATACAGGGGGATACGCAGTATTTT. Translated, it gives CASSAIQGDTQYF.

This clonotype showed up just a few times. The chain recombines TRBV28 with TRBJ2-3; TRBD1 agrees at 9 bases. Germline CDR1 reads MDHEN; CDR2 reads SYDVKM. The trim removed 6 bases at V and 1 base at J, leaving 11 bases unmatched. The CDR3 spans 17 residues. For the CDR3, the DNA is TGTGCCAGCAGCCCACTATGGCGGACAGGGGGCACAGATACGCAGTATTTT. Its protein is CASSPLWRTGGTDTQYF.

The genes are TRBV7-2 and TRBJ1-3; no firm D call. V lost 3 bases to trimming and J lost 0 bases, with 15 bases between them. CDR1 is SGHTA, CDR2 FQGNSA, per germline. The CDR3 totals 17 residues. CDR3 residues: CASSLESQTSSGNTIYF. The CDR3 nucleotides read TGTGCCAGCAGCTTGGAGTCGCAGACAAGCTCTGGAAACACCATATATTTT. Supplemented by reference TRBV7-2 and TRBJ1-3, the full variable domain reads GAGVSQSPSNKVTEKGKDVELRCDPISGHTALYWYRQSLGQGLEFLIYFQGNSAPDKSGLPSDRFSAERTGGSVSTLTIQRTQQEDSAVYLCASSLESQTSSGNTIYFGEGSWLTVV.

The genes are TRBV5-4 and TRBJ2-1; 9 bases match TRBD2. The J segment lost 8 bases and the V segment lost 0 bases, leaving 9 bases of the junction unmatched. The CDR3 has 16 amino acids. Germline loops: CDR1 SGHNT, CDR2 YYREEE (reference sequence). This CDR3 reads CASSLEASGVLDEQFF. Here the CDR3 DNA reads TGTGCCAGCAGCTTGGAGGCTAGCGGGGTCTTGGATGAGCAGTTCTTC.

The sample holds a few counts of this clonotype. The chain carries TRBV7-3 and TRBJ2-3; a weak D match, TRBD1 (6 bases). Germline-derived CDR1 and CDR2 are SGHTA and FQGTGA. V was cut by 4 bases and J by 3 bases, with 11 bases left in between. This CDR3 is 14 amino acids long. CDR3 residues: CASSSQQGTDTQYF. CDR3 DNA: TGTGCCAGCAGCTCACAACAGGGTACAGATACGCAGTATTTT.

This chain connects TRBV12-3 or TRBV12-4 to TRBJ2-2; D is perhaps TRBD1 (6 bases). The CDR3 sequence is 13 residues long. V was trimmed by 2 bases and J by 5 bases, leaving 6 bases between them. As DNA, the CDR3 is TGTGCCAGCAGTTTAACAGGGACCGGGGAGCTGTTTTTT. It codes for CASSLTGTGELFF.

The gene calls are TRBV19 and TRBJ2-4, with 8 bases aligning to TRBD1. CDR1 and CDR2 from the germline V gene are LNHDA and SQIVND (reference sequence). The V and J ends lost 5 bases and 15 bases, in that order; junction bases with no gene match: 9. The CDR3 contains 12 residues. CDR3 protein: CASSQRQGLVYF. The CDR3 DNA is TGTGCCAGTAGTCAACGACAGGGGCTTGTGTACTTC.

The rearrangement links TRBV6-6 to TRBJ2-6, with 7 nucleotides matching TRBD1. Per the germline V gene, CDR1 is MNHNY and CDR2 is SVGAGI (reference sequence). The CDR3 totals 17 residues. V was pared by 4 bases and J by 0 bases, with 6 bases of the junction left unmatched. The CDR3, as DNA: TGTGCCAGCAGTTCCTCGTCAGGGGGCTCTGGGGCCAACGTCCTGACTTTC. Translating it yields CASSSSSGGSGANVLTF.

This sequence joins TRBV5-6 and TRBJ1-2; 7 bases are a match to TRBD1. Losses at the gene ends were 9 bases for V and 1 base for J; bases not matched to a gene: 9. CDR3 length: 14 amino acids. The germline gives CDR1 SGHDT, CDR2 YYEEEE. The CDR3 nucleotides are TGTGCCACCTCCCACAGGGGAAGTAACTATGGCTACACCTTC. Translated, it gives CATSHRGSNYGYTF. Looking up the rest from reference TRBV5-6 and TRBJ1-2 gives the full variable domain: DAGVTQSPTHLIKTRGQQVTLRCSPKSGHDTVSWYQQALGQGPQFIFQYYEEEERQRGNFPDRFSGHQFPNYSSELNVNALLLGDSALYLCATSHRGSNYGYTFGSGTRLTVV.

V and J are TRBV7-9 and TRBJ2-7; 7 nucleotides line up with TRBD2. The germline V gene has CDR1 SEHNR and CDR2 FQNEAQ (reference sequence). V shed 5 bases and J 4 bases; nucleotides not matched to a gene: 14. The CDR3 is 16 residues long. The chain's CDR3 is CASSLIAQRGKYEQYF. The CDR3 bases are TGTGCCAGCAGCCTAATAGCCCAGCGGGGAAAATACGAGCAGTACTTC.

The genes are TRBV6-5 and TRBJ2-7; 12 bases match TRBD1. V shed 10 bases and J 5 bases; nucleotides not matched to a gene: 15. Germline CDR1 MNHEY, CDR2 SVGAGI. CDR3 size: 16 residues. In DNA form, the CDR3 reads TGTGCCACGACCCGGTCCGACGGGACAGGGGGCCACGAGCAGTACTTC. Translation gives CATTRSDGTGGHEQYF.

In its sample, this clonotype was seen many times. Here the CDR3 reads CASSLGQDYGYTF. Written as DNA, the CDR3 is TGTGCCAGCAGTTTGGGACAGGACTATGGCTACACCTTC. The chain links TRBV6-6 to TRBJ1-2, with 8 bases matching TRBD1. The CDR3 is 13 residues long. Germline V gene data show CDR1 as MNHNY and CDR2 as SVGAGI (reference sequence). V lost 4 bases, J lost 3 bases, and 1 base stayed unmatched.

This clonotype was observed at least ten times. V is TRBV18 and J is TRBJ2-1; 9 bases align to TRBD2. V lost 3 bases and J lost 6; bases outside the gene matches: 3. The CDR3 sequence is 14 residues long. Germline V gene lookup returns CDR1 KGHSH and CDR2 LQKENI. This CDR3 is CASSPAGGPNEQFF. Written as DNA, the CDR3 is TGTGCCAGCTCACCGGCGGGGGGGCCCAATGAGCAGTTCTTC.

This chain's CDR3 is CASSISPRLYNEQFF. As DNA, the CDR3 is TGTGCCAGTAGTATCTCCCCTAGGCTCTACAATGAGCAGTTCTTC. The chain couples TRBV19 to TRBJ2-1; D gene unclear. In germline, CDR1 is LNHDA, CDR2 SQIVND (reference sequence). V shed 3 bases and J shed 3 bases, with 12 bases lying between them. The CDR3 spans 15 residues. Together with reference TRBV19 and TRBJ2-1, the CDR3 gives the full variable domain: DGGITQSPKYLFRKEGQNVTLSCEQNLNHDAMYWYRQDPGQGLRLIYYSQIVNDFQKGDIAEGYSVSREKKESFPLTVTSAQKNPTAFYLCASSISPRLYNEQFFGPGTRLTVL.